A single sample is the source of the 15 T cell receptor beta chains below, sequenced in a study of cytomegalovirus exposure and HLA in healthy donors. Profiling relied on immunoSEQ multiplex PCR, and the TCRdb table lists in-frame clones only, not all of them. The repertoire holds 45,000 or so clones, with over 85% as singletons. The material sequenced was PBMCs. The receptors originated from a woman younger than 35 in good health and CMV-seronegative.

V usage is TRBV6-1 and J usage is TRBJ2-7; 7 bases are a match to TRBD1. From germline, CDR1 is MNHNS and CDR2 SASEGT. This CDR3 contains 15 residues. J lost 3 bases, V lost 6 bases, and 11 bases had no gene match. CDR3 nucleotide sequence: TGTGCCAGCAGACGGACCGGGACAGCAATCTACGAGCAGTACTTC. Its translation: CASRRTGTAIYEQYF.

J is TRBJ1-6 and V is TRBV11-1; TRBD1 matches 7 bases. The CDR3 covers 17 residues. V shed 0 bases and J 6 bases; nucleotides not matched to a gene: 8. Germline lookup yields CDR1 SGHAT and CDR2 FQDESV (reference sequence). CDR3 bases: TGTGCCAGCAGCTTAGCGGAAGGGGGCTCGGTTAATTCACCCCTCCACTTT. Protein sequence: CASSLAEGGSVNSPLHF. The full variable domain, in which reference TRBV11-1 and TRBJ1-6 provide the parts outside the CDR3, is EAEVAQSPRYKITEKSQAVAFWCDPISGHATLYWYRQILGQGPELLVQFQDESVVDDSQLPKDRFSAERLKGVDSTLKIQPAELGDSAMYLCASSLAEGGSVNSPLHFGNGTRLTVT.

V and J are TRBV28 and TRBJ1-2; D may be TRBD1 (5 bases). The CDR3 runs 13 residues. With 6 bases removed from V and 3 bases from J, the gap between germline ends came to 11 bases. CDR1 MDHEN and CDR2 SYDVKM come from the germline V gene. The CDR3 coding sequence is TGTGCCAGCAGCCCAAGGGGCGACTATGGCTACACCTTC. Protein sequence: CASSPRGDYGYTF.

This clone was counted once. V usage is TRBV28 and J usage is TRBJ2-2; 8 nucleotides align to TRBD1. Trimming cost V 6 bases and J 3 bases; bases outside gene matches: 12. CDR1 and CDR2 from the germline V gene are MDHEN and SYDVKM. The CDR3 has 17 residues. CDR3 sequence (DNA): TGTGCCAGCAGCTACATCTACAGGGGGACCTACACCGGGGAGCTGTTTTTT. Translated, it gives CASSYIYRGTYTGELFF.

This chain joins TRBV7-2 and TRBJ2-3; 10 bases map to TRBD2. The CDR3 extends over 17 amino acids. The V segment lost 1 base and the J segment 2 bases; nucleotides outside the gene matches: 6. The germline V gene encodes CDR1 SGHTA and CDR2 FQGNSA. The DNA for the CDR3 is TGTGCCAGCAGCTTAGTAGTTGGACTAGCGGCCACAGATACGCAGTATTTT. Its translation is CASSLVVGLAATDTQYF. Supplemented by reference TRBV7-2 and TRBJ2-3, the full variable domain reads GAGVSQSPSNKVTEKGKDVELRCDPISGHTALYWYRQSLGQGLEFLIYFQGNSAPDKSGLPSDRFSAERTGGSVSTLTIQRTQQEDSAVYLCASSLVVGLAATDTQYFGPGTRLTVL.

The table lists this clone with a few counts. Within the sample, other DNA sequences also encode this same CDR3. DNA of the CDR3: TGTGCCAGCAGCTGGGACACTTATCAGCCCCAGCATTTT. Protein: CASSWDTYQPQHF. This sequence joins TRBV11-2 and TRBJ1-5, with TRBD1 as a possible D gene (6 bases). The germline gives CDR1 SGHAT, CDR2 FQNNGV. V lost 4 bases and J lost 5, with 9 bases in between. The CDR3 spans 13 residues. Using reference TRBV11-2 and TRBJ1-5 for the parts outside the CDR3, the full variable domain is EAGVAQSPRYKIIEKRQSVAFWCNPISGHATLYWYQQILGQGPKLLIQFQNNGVVDDSQLPKDRFSAERLKGVDSTLKIQPAKLEDSAVYLCASSWDTYQPQHFGDGTRLSIL.

This rearrangement joins TRBV28 to TRBJ1-2, with 7 bases lining up with TRBD1. CDR1 is MDHEN, CDR2 SYDVKM, per germline. The V and J ends lost 0 bases and 6 bases, in that order; junction bases with no gene match: 13. The CDR3 spans 17 residues. In DNA form, the CDR3 reads TGTGCCAGCAGTTTATGGACAACCAGGGGGGTGGTAGATGGCTACACCTTC. Its protein product is CASSLWTTRGVVDGYTF.

The chain has TRBV11-2 and TRBJ2-2, with 7 positions matching TRBD1. CDR1 is SGHAT, CDR2 FQNNGV, per germline. The CDR3 is 15 amino acids. Trimming removed 4 bases from V and 6 bases from J; junction bases left unmatched: 8. The DNA for the CDR3 is TGTGCCAGCAGCTCCAATTACGACAGGGCCGGGGAGCTGTTTTTT. Amino acid sequence: CASSSNYDRAGELFF.

This rearrangement joins TRBV9 to TRBJ1-3; D might be TRBD1 (5 bases). Germline V CDR1 and CDR2: SGDLS, YYNGEE. The CDR3 consists of 16 residues. V was cut by 0 bases and J by 0 bases, with 10 bases left in between. The CDR3 here is CASSVVGGFSGNTIYF. Here the CDR3 DNA reads TGTGCCAGCAGCGTAGTTGGGGGGTTCTCTGGAAACACCATATATTTT.

The V and J genes are TRBV7-3 and TRBJ2-1, with 9 bases fitting TRBD1. The CDR3 extends over 13 amino acids. The V gene's germline CDR1 is SGHTA and CDR2 FQGTGA. The V gene end was trimmed by 4 bases and the J gene end by 7 bases; junction bases not matched to a gene: 2. The CDR3 reads CASSSGQGNEQFF. CDR3 bases: TGTGCCAGCAGCTCGGGACAGGGAAATGAGCAGTTCTTC.

This sequence joins TRBV2 and TRBJ2-5; no reliable D call. Trimming took 7 bases from V and 2 from J, leaving 11 bases between them. The CDR3 is 13 residues long. Germline V gene lookup returns CDR1 SNHLY and CDR2 FYNNEI. The CDR3 DNA sequence: TGTGCCAGCAAGGTACCAGGTCAAGAGACCCAGTACTTC. It translates to CASKVPGQETQYF.

This clone was counted only a few times. The chain carries TRBV4-1 and TRBJ2-7, with 9 positions matching TRBD1. This CDR3 comprises 15 residues. Germline values: CDR1 MGHRA, CDR2 YSYEKL. The trim removed 3 bases at V and 5 bases at J, leaving 8 bases unmatched. The CDR3 loop is CASSQTTGGIDEQYF. In nucleotides, the CDR3 is TGCGCCAGCAGCCAGACGACAGGGGGAATTGACGAGCAGTACTTC.

The gene calls are TRBV7-9 and TRBJ2-3, with D perhaps TRBD2 (6 bases). V dropped 3 bases and J dropped 0 bases, with 7 bases sitting between them. This CDR3 is 14 amino acids long. Per the germline V gene, CDR1 is SEHNR and CDR2 is FQNEAQ (reference sequence). In nucleotides, the CDR3 is TGTGCCAGCAGCTTCAGCGGGAGCACAGATACGCAGTATTTT. Amino acid sequence: CASSFSGSTDTQYF. The full variable domain, rest sourced from reference TRBV7-9 and TRBJ2-3, is DTGVSQNPRHKITKRGQNVTFRCDPISEHNRLYWYRQTLGQGPEFLTYFQNEAQLEKSRLLSDRFSAERPKGSFSTLEIQRTEQGDSAMYLCASSFSGSTDTQYFGPGTRLTVL.

The rearrangement links TRBV6-4 to TRBJ2-1, with D possibly matching TRBD2 (7 bases). The V end lost 2 bases, the J end lost 8 bases, and 13 bases lay between the germline ends. The CDR3 consists of 14 residues. Germline lookup yields CDR1 MRHNA and CDR2 SNTAGT. The CDR3 loop is CASSDRGEGDEQFF. The CDR3 DNA is TGTGCCAGCAGTGACAGGGGGGAGGGAGATGAGCAGTTCTTC.

The chain employs TRBV9 and TRBJ2-1; D gene ambiguous. The CDR3 consists of 14 residues. CDR1 SGDLS and CDR2 YYNGEE come from the germline V gene. V was pared by 3 bases and J by 5 bases, with 12 bases between. The CDR3, as DNA: TGTGCCAGCAGCGCCCAGGCCACGGACAATGAGCAGTTCTTC. Residues: CASSAQATDNEQFF.